The T cell receptor (beta chain) described here comes from a study of PD-L1 blockade in urothelial cancer (dated by TCRdb to about 2017). In the study overall: Every patient began therapy in about 2014 and was given atezolizumab 1,200 mg intravenously every 3 weeks. Patients had an ECOG performance status of 0 or 1 and had received between 0 and 3 prior chemotherapy regimens. Blood samples were analyzed at two time points: 3 weeks after treatment start (second dose) and 6 weeks after treatment start. Pretreatment tumor samples and matched peripheral blood, collected serially before and after atezolizumab treatment, underwent TCR sequencing. Blood samples gave median yields of around 140,000 T cells and over 80,000 unique TCRs, along with a median clonality of 0.080. Progression-free survival longer than 6 months counted as durable clinical benefit, and TCR features were additionally tested against both progression-free and overall survival. Nine patients achieved durable clinical benefit and approximately 20 did not. The study was an exploratory multi-omic analysis of somatic, immune and clinical correlates of response to PD-L1 blockade with atezolizumab in urothelial cancer. Just over 28 patients had pretreatment blood TCR-seq, some 24 had at least one posttreatment blood collection, and some 24 had tumor TCR-seq. About 85% of the roughly 29 patients were identified as males with urothelial cancer of bladder origin, and a prior smoking history was reported by 18 of 29 patients. In the same patients, whole exome sequencing and RNA sequencing of pretreatment tumors were performed in addition to TCR sequencing.

As concerns this clone: Its antigen specificity is not known. There are no base qualities to consult, and no much larger clone falls within one base.

Synthetic TCR analog templates were spiked into each PCR so that absolute template abundance could be estimated from read counts. Using the immunoSEQ assay, TCRbeta CDR3 regions were amplified from genomic DNA with bias-controlled V and J gene primers. Sequencing of rearranged TCRbeta segments was performed at approximately 20X coverage. Per the authors' processing: Clustering was used to correct sequencing errors, and CDR3s were annotated against IMGT to assign V, D and J genes. Downstream analyses used only productive TCRbeta rearrangements, leaving out any out-of-frame or stop-codon sequences. Clonality was calculated as one minus the Shannon entropy normalized by the log of the number of unique productive sequences. Clones differing between time points or between blood and tumor were identified using Fisher's exact test with Benjamini-Hochberg correction, with an adjusted p below 0.01 applied as the threshold. In its TCRdb copy, this immuneACCESS table keeps in-frame sequences only and misses some clones. Where compared with another copy, unresolved V genes explain less than half of these, and the others have no known cause. V and J calls and clone size come straight from that table; D and trimming were deduced from the DNA. Here the sample has approximately 40,000 clones; around nine tenths occur a single time. About 22% of the sample comes from the top ten.

The intended sense of this specimen's time point label: peripheral blood 6 weeks after treatment start. A total of some 30 patients with locally advanced or metastatic urothelial carcinoma, treated at Memorial Sloan Kettering on a trial protocol, made up the cohort. Peripheral blood mononuclear cells were collected pretreatment and during treatment, with between 1 and 8 total time points obtained per patient. The Qiagen DNeasy Blood extraction kit was used to purify genomic DNA from total PBMCs and tumor samples. Collected pretreatment and during treatment, PBMCs were isolated and stored as previously described. The research as a whole found: Patients with durable benefit showed greater expansion of tumor-associated TCR clones in peripheral blood 3 weeks after starting treatment (n of about 21, p = 0.022). Improved progression-free and overall survival was found to be associated with pretreatment peripheral blood TCR clonality below the median. Because the sample size was small (n of about 30) and many exploratory analyses were performed, the results are intended to be hypothesis-generating.

From the cysteine up to the phenylalanine, the CDR3 has a length of 15 residues. Just the 45-base CDR3 DNA is kept, in frame starting at base 1. The germline V gene sets CDR1 to MNHEY and CDR2 to SVGAGI. Cut back by 0 bases and 3 bases, the V and J ends lie 12 bases apart. The sample here was PBMCs, taken around atezolizumab (anti-PD-L1) treatment. This clonotype was sampled from a man aged 55 to 70 with urothelial cancer. The V and J genes are TRBV6-5 and TRBJ2-7; TRBD1 could be the D gene, as 7 bases match. The DNA reads as follows: TGTGCCAGCAGTTACTCTGCAGGGGGACTCTACGAGCAGTACTTC. This is translated as CASSYSAGGLYEQYF.